The 12 T cell receptor beta chains given below trace back to one sample, sequenced in a study of blood T cell repertoires in COVID-19. TCRdb's table, derived via immunoSEQ multiplex PCR, lists solely in-frame clones and lacks some. The table has under 140,000 clones, more than 75% seen once. Sequencing used peripheral blood. Receptor source: a woman in her forties or fifties with acute or convalescent COVID-19.

The J gene is TRBJ1-1, the V gene TRBV10-3, with 10 bases fitting TRBD1. This CDR3 is built from 16 residues. Germline CDR1 is ENHRY and CDR2 is SYGVKD. V gave up 0 bases and J gave up 3 bases; unmatched junction bases: 4. The CDR3 nucleotides read TGTGCCATCAGTGAGTCGGGGACAGGGGTCGACACTGAAGCTTTCTTT. It encodes CAISESGTGVDTEAFF.

The chain is built from TRBV18 and TRBJ2-1, with D perhaps matching TRBD1 (8 bases). Trimming removed 2 bases from V and 6 bases from J, with 20 bases in between. This CDR3 contains 17 residues. Germline V gene sequence: CDR1 KGHSH, CDR2 LQKENI. This CDR3 is CASSPMSGTGAVNEQFF. The CDR3 region has the DNA TGTGCCAGCTCACCAATGAGCGGGACAGGTGCGGTCAATGAGCAGTTCTTC.

J is TRBJ2-1 and V is TRBV29-1; 8 nucleotides match TRBD2. The CDR3 contains 16 residues. CDR1 and CDR2 (germline): SQVTM, ANQGSEA. V shed 6 bases and J 0 bases; nucleotides not matched to a gene: 10. The CDR3 spells CSVGTRIGRSYNEQFF. For the CDR3, the DNA is TGCAGCGTCGGGACTAGAATAGGCCGCTCCTACAATGAGCAGTTCTTC.

The chain is built from TRBV7-9 and TRBJ1-5; 11 nucleotides align to TRBD1. This CDR3 is built from 15 residues. CDR1 is SEHNR and CDR2 is FQNEAQ in the germline V gene (reference sequence). J lost 5 bases, V lost 4 bases, and 4 bases had no gene match. The CDR3 loop is CASSSRDRGDQPQHF. CDR3 bases: TGTGCCAGCAGCTCCCGGGACAGGGGGGATCAGCCCCAGCATTTT.

V gene TRBV18 combines with J gene TRBJ1-6; D gene uncertain. CDR1 is KGHSH and CDR2 is LQKENI in the germline V gene. Deletions cut 5 bases from V and 0 bases from J, with 8 bases between. There are 15 residues in the CDR3. CDR3 sequence (DNA): TGTGCCAGCTCAAGAGGGAGCTCCTATAATTCACCCCTCCACTTT. This sequence encodes CASSRGSSYNSPLHF. Together with reference TRBV18 and TRBJ1-6, the CDR3 gives the full variable domain: NAGVMQNPRHLVRRRGQEARLRCSPMKGHSHVYWYRQLPEEGLKFMVYLQKENIIDESGMPKERFSAEFPKEGPSILRIQQVVRGDSAAYFCASSRGSSYNSPLHFGNGTRLTVT.

This clone is a singleton in its sample. The gene calls are TRBV18 and TRBJ2-1; TRBD2 agrees at 12 bases. The CDR3 covers 18 residues. Germline V gene lookup returns CDR1 KGHSH and CDR2 LQKENI. V trimming: 0 bases; J trimming: 5 bases; junction bases outside the gene matches: 8. As DNA, the CDR3 is TGTGCCAGCTCACCACCGGAGCTAGCGGGAGGGCTCCACAATGAGCAGTTCTTC. This gives the protein CASSPPELAGGLHNEQFF.

The chain joins TRBV19 to TRBJ2-7; perhaps TRBD2 as D (6 bases). The CDR3 runs 13 residues. Trimming stripped 1 base from V and 5 bases from J, with 9 bases between. Per germline, CDR1 LNHDA and CDR2 SQIVND (reference sequence). The CDR3 sequence is CASSIGRGDEQYF. In DNA form, the CDR3 reads TGTGCCAGTAGTATAGGGCGGGGAGACGAGCAGTACTTC.

This chain uses TRBV5-1 with TRBJ2-5; D unresolved. Germline CDR1 SGHRS, CDR2 YFSETQ. The CDR3 is made up of 14 amino acids. The germline V and J ends were trimmed by 0 bases and 5 bases, with 11 bases remaining between them. The CDR3 coding sequence is TGCGCCAGCAGCTTGGATCCCGGTACGGAGACCCAGTACTTC. This gives the protein CASSLDPGTETQYF.

The genes are TRBV7-9 and TRBJ2-2; TRBD1 aligns across 7 bases. This CDR3 has 14 residues. With V trimmed by 6 bases and J by 1 base, 2 bases remained unmatched. From germline, CDR1 is SEHNR and CDR2 FQNEAQ (reference sequence). The CDR3 loop is CASRRTGNTGELFF. CDR3 nucleotide sequence: TGTGCCAGCAGGAGGACAGGGAACACCGGGGAGCTGTTTTTT. Supplemented by reference TRBV7-9 and TRBJ2-2, the full variable domain reads DTGVSQNPRHKITKRGQNVTFRCDPISEHNRLYWYRQTLGQGPEFLTYFQNEAQLEKSRLLSDRFSAERPKGSFSTLEIQRTEQGDSAMYLCASRRTGNTGELFFGEGSRLTVL.

The V call is TRBV4-2, the J call TRBJ2-1; 10 positions agree with TRBD2. Germline V gene data show CDR1 as LGHNA and CDR2 as YNFKEQ. This CDR3 is 15 amino acids long. Germline trimming cut 1 base from V and 6 bases from J; bases unmatched to any gene: 3. The CDR3 here is CASSQGLAGANEQFF. The CDR3 DNA is TGTGCCAGCAGCCAAGGGCTAGCGGGAGCCAATGAGCAGTTCTTC.

This chain links TRBV27 with TRBJ2-7, with 11 nucleotides matching TRBD1. V gave up 2 bases and J gave up 0 bases; unmatched junction bases: 3. CDR1 and CDR2 (germline): MNHEY, SMNVEV (reference sequence). The length of the CDR3 is 16 residues. In DNA form, the CDR3 reads TGTGCCAGCAGTTTAACGGGACAGGGGGGCTCCTACGAGCAGTACTTC. It is translated as CASSLTGQGGSYEQYF.

The CDR3 loop reads CASSEIQAEKLFF. CDR3 sequence (DNA): TGTGCCAGCAGTGAGATCCAAGCTGAAAAACTGTTTTTT. The rearrangement uses TRBV6-1 and TRBJ1-4; D is undetermined. Trimming removed 3 bases at V and 7 bases at J, with 9 bases between. The CDR3 is made up of 13 amino acids. CDR1 and CDR2 (germline): MNHNS, SASEGT.